Below are 17 T cell receptor beta chains sequenced from a single sample in a study of T cells in Graves' hyperthyroidism and ophthalmopathy. The CDR3 regions of TCR beta were amplified from RNA transcripts. Researchers ran a first-round RT-PCR on the TCR CDR3 using the HTBI primer set. In TCRdb, the multiplex PCR reads were re-called with MiXCR into one record per CDR3 protein. The sample contains 300,000 to 450,000 distinct CDR3 sequences, 15% to 19% of which appear only once. Sequenced sample: blood. The receptor source for this set is a young woman with Graves' hyperthyroidism that later progressed to Graves' ophthalmopathy.

This clonotype was recorded many times. For the CDR3, the DNA is TGTGCCAGCAGCTTAGAGCAGGGCGGTAGGAACACCATATATTTT. Protein product: CASSLEQGGRNTIYF. The V call is TRBV7-2, the J call TRBJ1-3, with D possibly TRBD1 on 5 matching bases. V was clipped by 1 base and J by 7 bases, with 14 bases between them. CDR3 size: 15 residues. CDR1 SGHTA and CDR2 FQGNSA come from the germline V gene.

The chain carries TRBV6-1 and TRBJ2-3, with D hard to call. The CDR3 is 13 amino acids. CDR1 and CDR2 (germline): MNHNS, SASEGT. Trimming pared 5 bases from V and 2 bases from J, leaving 8 bases between. CDR3 amino acids: CASSLAFTDTQYF. The CDR3 nucleotides are TGTGCCAGCAGTCTGGCTTTCACAGATACGCAGTATTTT.

This clonotype has only a few counts. In DNA, the CDR3 is TGTGCCAGCAGCCAAGTGGGCATCGGGAGCGTCGATGAGCAGTTCTTC. Amino acid sequence: CASSQVGIGSVDEQFF. The chain is built from TRBV4-2 and TRBJ2-1; TRBD2 is a possible D gene (6 bases). Trimming removed 1 base at V and 8 bases at J, with 18 bases between. This CDR3 region has 16 residues. Germline CDR1 and CDR2: LGHNA and YNFKEQ.

This clonotype was found many times. The chain recombines TRBV15 with TRBJ2-7; D remains ambiguous. There are 13 residues in the CDR3. Germline V lookup: CDR1 LNHNV, CDR2 YYDKDF (reference sequence). The V and J ends lost 0 bases and 4 bases respectively, with 7 bases between them. The CDR3 is CATSREASYEQYF. The CDR3 region has the DNA TGTGCCACCAGCAGAGAAGCAAGTTACGAGCAGTACTTC.

A few counts support this clonotype. The chain is built from TRBV27 and TRBJ2-3; 15 bases match TRBD2. Germline lookup yields CDR1 MNHEY and CDR2 SMNVEV (reference sequence). This CDR3 spans 17 amino acids. After removal of 5 bases from V and 4 bases from J, the junction contained 7 bases not matched to a gene. For the CDR3, the DNA is TGTGCCAGCAGTCCCCGGACTAGCGGGAGGGGCGCAGATACGCAGTATTTT. Its protein is CASSPRTSGRGADTQYF.

This clonotype was seen many times. The V gene is TRBV12-3 or TRBV12-4, the J gene TRBJ1-6, with a tentative D call TRBD1 (5 bases). This CDR3 has 17 amino acids. Trimming took 2 bases from V and 3 from J, leaving 14 bases between them. The CDR3 spells CASSLRGFLDYNSPLHF. CDR3 DNA: TGTGCCAGCAGTTTAAGGGGCTTCCTGGACTATAATTCACCCCTCCACTTT.

The rearrangement uses TRBV6-1 and TRBJ2-6, with D unclear. V shed 5 bases and J shed 11 bases, with 10 bases lying between them. This CDR3 spans 12 amino acids. Germline-derived CDR1 and CDR2 are MNHNS and SASEGT. CDR3 region: CASSIRSDVLTF. DNA for the CDR3: TGTGCCAGCAGTATCCGGTCCGACGTCCTGACTTTC.

This clonotype has only a few counts. V is TRBV5-1 and J is TRBJ2-5, with TRBD2 matching over 13 bases. Trimming took 4 bases from V and 5 from J; bases not matched to a gene: 8. Per germline, CDR1 SGHRS and CDR2 YFSETQ. CDR3 length: 16 residues. CDR3 residues: CASSGKTSGRHETQYF. The DNA of the CDR3 is TGCGCCAGCAGCGGAAAGACTAGCGGGAGGCACGAGACCCAGTACTTC.

This clonotype appeared many times. The chain uses TRBV12-3 or TRBV12-4 and TRBJ1-1; tentative D call: TRBD1 (6 bases). V gave up 7 bases and J gave up 1 base, with 10 bases separating them. This CDR3 is 13 amino acids long. The CDR3 DNA follows: TGTGCCAGCATCATGACAGGGAACACTGAAGCTTTCTTT. It codes for CASIMTGNTEAFF.

This clonotype was observed at least ten times. The chain carries TRBV2 and TRBJ2-1, with TRBD2 matching 7 bases. The CDR3 runs 15 residues. J gave up 2 bases and V 5 bases, and 6 bases lay outside the gene matches. Germline V gene sequence: CDR1 SNHLY, CDR2 FYNNEI. For the CDR3, the DNA is TGTGCCAGCAGTAATGGACTAGGGACCTACAATGAGCAGTTCTTC. Encoded protein: CASSNGLGTYNEQFF.

This clonotype was seen repeatedly, ten times or more. This sequence joins TRBV14 and TRBJ1-5; 9 bases line up with TRBD1. Trimming took 0 bases from V and 5 from J; bases not matched to a gene: 26. This CDR3 is built from 23 residues. Germline V gene lookup returns CDR1 SGHDN and CDR2 FVKESK. Written as DNA, the CDR3 is TGTGCCAGCAGCCAAGAGGAGGAGGGTAACCGGCCCCCGGGACAGGGAACAGATCAGCCCCAGCATTTT. It encodes CASSQEEEGNRPPGQGTDQPQHF.

This clonotype has more than one count but fewer than ten. The J gene is TRBJ2-5, the V gene TRBV15; 9 bases match TRBD2. With 1 base clipped from V and 4 bases from J, the junction kept 1 base outside the gene matches. There are 14 residues in the CDR3. Germline V CDR1 and CDR2: LNHNV, YYDKDF (reference sequence). CDR3 residues: CATSRVTSGETQYF. In DNA, the CDR3 is TGTGCCACCAGCAGAGTGACTAGCGGAGAGACCCAGTACTTC.

This clonotype was seen at least ten times. The gene calls are TRBV7-6 and TRBJ2-1; D not resolved. V gave up 2 bases and J gave up 7 bases, with 6 bases separating them. The germline V gene encodes CDR1 SGHVS and CDR2 FNYEAQ. This CDR3 is built from 12 residues. The CDR3 loop is CASSLSQNEQFF. The CDR3 DNA reads as TGTGCCAGCAGCTTATCCCAGAATGAGCAGTTCTTC.

This sequence joins TRBV20-1 and TRBJ2-1; 7 bases fit TRBD2. The CDR3 contains 13 residues. V shed 5 bases and J 4 bases; nucleotides not matched to a gene: 5. The germline V gene encodes CDR1 DFQATT and CDR2 SNEGSKA (reference sequence). CDR3 sequence (DNA): TGCAGTGCTGAGGGACTAATTTACAATGAGCAGTTCTTC. It encodes CSAEGLIYNEQFF.

The sample holds a few counts of this clonotype. The gene calls are TRBV3-1 and TRBJ1-4, with a weak D call TRBD1 (5 bases). CDR3 length equals 16 residues. V shed 3 bases and J shed 4 bases, with 15 bases lying between them. The germline CDR1 and CDR2 sequences are LGHDT and YNNKEL (reference sequence). The CDR3 bases are TGTGCCAGCAGCCAGGGTGGGACCGTGTTTAATGAAAAACTGTTTTTT. The encoded protein is CASSQGGTVFNEKLFF.

This clonotype has just a few counts. V gene TRBV6-1 combines with J gene TRBJ2-1; no clear D. Germline lookup yields CDR1 MNHNS and CDR2 SASEGT. The CDR3 is 11 residues long. The germline V and J ends were trimmed by 5 bases and 8 bases, with 7 bases remaining between them. CDR3 DNA: TGTGCCAGCAGTTCTCCACATGAGCAGTTCTTC. Its protein product is CASSSPHEQFF.

This clonotype was counted between two and nine times. The J gene is TRBJ1-3, the V gene TRBV27; D gene ambiguous. CDR3 length: 14 amino acids. CDR1 is MNHEY, CDR2 SMNVEV, per germline (reference sequence). Between the trimmed V and J ends, which lost 5 bases and 2 bases, there was a span of 10 bases. This chain's CDR3 is CASSSEVTGNTIYF. In nucleotides, the CDR3 is TGTGCCAGCAGTAGCGAGGTCACTGGAAACACCATATATTTT.